What follows describes a single T cell receptor (beta chain). Data came from immunoSEQ multiplex PCR; TCRdb stores just in-frame clones and leaves some out. The table records about 130,000 clones, roughly 92% of them present only once. This entry belongs to a study of control samples from healthy donors and cancer patients. Trimming removed 0 bases from V and 3 bases from J, with 11 bases in between. Per the germline V gene, CDR1 is SGHVS and CDR2 is FQNEAQ. The CDR3 totals 15 residues. The sequencing sample was made of PBMCs. The chain employs TRBV7-8 and TRBJ1-2; D possibly corresponds to TRBD1 (5 bases). The clonotype comes from an elderly man with head and neck cancer. The CDR3 loop reads CASSLALGGDYGYTF. CDR3 DNA: TGTGCCAGCAGCTTAGCTCTCGGGGGAGACTATGGCTACACCTTC.